Presented here are 24 T cell receptor beta chains from one specimen sequenced in a study of T cell repertoires in cytomegalovirus infection. MiXCR was run by TCRdb on the reads, yielding one entry per CDR3 protein. Of under 850,000 distinct CDR3 sequences in the sample, approximately 40% are singletons; the top ten hold more than 2.5%. The sample comprised PBMCs. The origin of the receptors is a human donor in good health (CMV status not recorded). Some clones in this sample may be carry-over from other donors' samples.

This clonotype was found a few times. The J gene is TRBJ1-1, the V gene TRBV20-1; TRBD1 aligns across 12 bases. V was clipped by 4 bases and J by 7 bases; unmatched bases: 13. From germline, CDR1 is DFQATT and CDR2 SNEGSKA (reference sequence). The CDR3 consists of 16 residues. CDR3 sequence (DNA): TGCAGTGCTAAAATACCGGGACAGGGGGCGAAGGGTGAAGCTTTCTTT. It translates to CSAKIPGQGAKGEAFF.

The CDR3 DNA is TGCAGTGCTACCGGGTTAGCGGGGAGCTCCTACAATGAGCAGTTCTTC. It is translated as CSATGLAGSSYNEQFF. This chain connects TRBV20-1 to TRBJ2-1, with TRBD2 identical over 8 bases. Germline CDR1 reads DFQATT; CDR2 reads SNEGSKA (reference sequence). Trimming cost V 4 bases and J 0 bases; bases outside gene matches: 8. The CDR3 consists of 16 residues.

The chain couples TRBV7-8 to TRBJ1-6; 8 bases are shared with TRBD1. The V segment lost 2 bases and the J segment 7 bases; nucleotides outside the gene matches: 10. CDR3 length: 17 residues. Germline-derived CDR1 and CDR2 are SGHVS and FQNEAQ. CDR3 nucleotides: TGTGCCAGCAGCTTAAAAGGCAGGGGGCGGTTGAATTCACCCCTCCACTTT. Its translation is CASSLKGRGRLNSPLHF.

This clonotype was seen repeatedly, ten times or more. The chain's CDR3 is CASSPRTSGRSEDNEQFF. CDR3 coding DNA: TGTGCCAGCAGCCCTAGGACTAGCGGGAGATCGGAGGACAATGAGCAGTTCTTC. The rearrangement uses TRBV7-8 and TRBJ2-1, with TRBD2 matching over 13 bases. Trimming at V came to 5 bases and at J to 5 bases, leaving 12 bases not matched to a gene. CDR3 length: 18 residues. Germline lookup yields CDR1 SGHVS and CDR2 FQNEAQ.

This clonotype occurred a few times. The rearrangement joins TRBV28 to TRBJ2-7, with 7 positions matching TRBD2. V lost 6 bases to trimming and J lost 7 bases; unmatched junction nucleotides: 21. Germline CDR1 MDHEN, CDR2 SYDVKM. The CDR3 sequence is 17 residues long. The CDR3, as DNA: TGTGCCAGCAGAAGTGAGCCCGGGACTACCGGGACCGGGGAGCAGTACTTC. Encoded protein: CASRSEPGTTGTGEQYF.

The chain is built from TRBV7-9 and TRBJ1-2; 9 bases map to TRBD1. CDR3 length equals 16 residues. V trimming: 5 bases; J trimming: 6 bases; junction bases outside the gene matches: 13. CDR1 and CDR2 (germline): SEHNR, FQNEAQ (reference sequence). The CDR3 sequence: CASSTRTGEKRNGYTF. The CDR3 DNA follows: TGTGCCAGCAGCACCAGGACAGGGGAGAAGAGGAATGGCTACACCTTC.

The chain recombines TRBV6-2 or TRBV6-3 with TRBJ2-5; D is unclear. The CDR3 is 15 residues long. With 2 bases removed from V and 0 bases from J, the gap between germline ends came to 10 bases. CDR1 MNHEY and CDR2 SVGEGT come from the germline V gene. CDR3 sequence reads: CASSYAPGYQETQYF. The CDR3, as DNA: TGTGCCAGCAGTTACGCCCCGGGCTACCAAGAGACCCAGTACTTC.

This clonotype was counted between two and nine times. J is TRBJ2-1 and V is TRBV6-6, with 11 bases lining up with TRBD2. The V gene's germline CDR1 is MNHNY and CDR2 SVGAGI (reference sequence). The CDR3 covers 12 residues. Trimming at V came to 7 bases and at J to 8 bases, leaving 1 base not matched to a gene. DNA for the CDR3: TGTGCCAGCACACTAGCGGGAGATGAGCAGTTCTTC. It is translated as CASTLAGDEQFF.

The J gene is TRBJ2-5, the V gene TRBV5-5; 10 bases fit TRBD2. Trimming took 1 base from V and 5 from J; bases not matched to a gene: 14. Germline V CDR1 and CDR2: SGHKS, YYEKEE (reference sequence). The CDR3 is 18 residues long. The CDR3 region has the DNA TGTGCCAGCAGCTTGCCGGTGCTAGCGGGGGCTGCTGGGGAGACCCAGTACTTC. This translates into CASSLPVLAGAAGETQYF.

The chain has TRBV4-1 and TRBJ2-2; 8 nucleotides match TRBD2. The CDR3 spans 19 residues. Germline lookup yields CDR1 MGHRA and CDR2 YSYEKL. Unmatched junction bases numbered 19, after V lost 4 bases and J lost 6 bases. CDR3 residues: CASSLLRVLAGYNAGELFF. The CDR3 DNA is TGCGCCAGCAGCCTTCTAAGGGTGCTAGCGGGCTACAACGCCGGGGAGCTGTTTTTT.

V and J are TRBV19 and TRBJ2-1; D perhaps matches TRBD2 (7 bases). This CDR3 spans 16 amino acids. The germline V gene encodes CDR1 LNHDA and CDR2 SQIVND (reference sequence). The ends were cut back, 2 bases at V and 8 bases at J, with 19 bases in the middle. CDR3 nucleotides: TGTGCCAGTAGTATATATCGTCGGGGGGCCTTCCATGAGCAGTTCTTC. Amino acids: CASSIYRRGAFHEQFF.

The chain combines TRBV18 with TRBJ1-1; the D gene is possibly TRBD1 (6 bases). In germline, CDR1 is KGHSH, CDR2 LQKENI. V lost 3 bases and J 1 base, leaving 12 bases between the germline ends. The CDR3 runs to 15 residues. The CDR3 coding sequence is TGTGCCAGCTCACCTTTTGACAGGAAGAACACTGAAGCTTTCTTT. Translating gives CASSPFDRKNTEAFF.

V is TRBV12-5 and J is TRBJ1-2, with D tentatively TRBD1 (5 bases). Per the germline V gene, CDR1 is LGHNT and CDR2 is FRNRAP. Trimming pared 4 bases from V and 4 bases from J, leaving 10 bases between. This CDR3 region has 13 residues. CDR3 sequence reads: CASGSTAAYGYTF. The CDR3 nucleotides are TGTGCTAGTGGTTCGACAGCAGCCTATGGCTACACCTTC. The full variable domain, rest sourced from reference TRBV12-5 and TRBJ1-2, is DARVTQTPRHKVTEMGQEVTMRCQPILGHNTVFWYRQTMMQGLELLAYFRNRAPLDDSGMPKDRFSAEMPDATLATLKIQPSEPRDSAVYFCASGSTAAYGYTFGSGTRLTVV.

The gene calls are TRBV27 and TRBJ2-3, with 13 bases identical to TRBD2. CDR3 length equals 19 residues. Losses at the gene ends were 5 bases for V and 3 bases for J; bases not matched to a gene: 14. Germline lookup yields CDR1 MNHEY and CDR2 SMNVEV (reference sequence). The CDR3 sequence: CASSLLTSGGPVETDTQYF. CDR3 in DNA: TGTGCCAGCAGTCTCCTGACTAGCGGGGGGCCGGTAGAGACAGATACGCAGTATTTT.

The gene calls are TRBV25-1 and TRBJ2-6, with no clear D. The CDR3 extends over 17 amino acids. The V end lost 4 bases, the J end lost 2 bases, and 15 bases lay between the germline ends. Germline V lookup: CDR1 MGHDK, CDR2 SYGVNS. The DNA of the CDR3 is TGTGCCAGCAGTGCGCGCCTGACTGGTACTGGGGCCAACGTCCTGACTTTC. Its protein product is CASSARLTGTGANVLTF.

This clonotype was observed a handful of times. The CDR3 region has the DNA TGTGCCAGCAGCTTGTGGGCTAGCGGGAGCGGCCCAAATTACAATGAGCAGTTCTTC. This codes for CASSLWASGSGPNYNEQFF. This chain links TRBV7-2 with TRBJ2-1, with TRBD2 matching over 10 bases. V lost 3 bases to trimming and J lost 4 bases; unmatched junction nucleotides: 15. Germline CDR1 reads SGHTA; CDR2 reads FQGNSA. The CDR3 extends over 19 amino acids.

The gene calls are TRBV2 and TRBJ2-7; TRBD1 is a possible D gene (5 bases). CDR3 length: 12 residues. V was clipped by 7 bases and J by 3 bases, with 10 bases between them. Per the germline V gene, CDR1 is SNHLY and CDR2 is FYNNEI. The CDR3, as DNA: TGTGCCAGCATAAGGGGAAGCTACGAGCAGTACTTC. This encodes CASIRGSYEQYF.

This clonotype was counted between two and nine times. This chain uses TRBV10-3 with TRBJ2-1; D unresolved. CDR1 and CDR2 (germline): ENHRY, SYGVKD. Trimming cost V 2 bases and J 5 bases, with 10 bases left between them. This CDR3 is built from 14 residues. The CDR3 protein is CAISERTRDNEQFF. As DNA, the CDR3 is TGTGCCATCAGTGAGCGTACCCGCGACAATGAGCAGTTCTTC.

Regarding this clonotype: Its ends do not fully match the called genes, so a read error is possible. This CDR3 is CASSPWPGENEKMFF. DNA for the CDR3: TGTGCCAGCAGCCCGTGGCCAGGGGAGAATGAAAAAATGTTTTTT. The chain recombines TRBV7-2 with TRBJ1-4; D possibly corresponds to TRBD1 (6 bases). The CDR3 runs to 15 residues. Germline CDR1 reads SGHTA; CDR2 reads FQGNSA. The full variable domain, rest sourced from reference TRBV7-2 and TRBJ1-4, is GAGVSQSPSNKVTEKGKDVELRCDPISGHTALYWYRQSLGQGLEFLIYFQGNSAPDKSGLPSDRFSAERTGGSVSTLTIQRTQQEDSAVYLCASSPWPGENEKMFFGSGTQLSVL.

The V gene is TRBV6-2 or TRBV6-3, the J gene TRBJ2-5, with D perhaps TRBD2 (5 bases). V was trimmed by 8 bases and J by 3 bases, leaving 13 bases between them. Germline CDR1 MNHEY, CDR2 SVGEGT. The CDR3 extends over 13 amino acids. CDR3 sequence reads: CASCAEAEETQYF. For the CDR3, the DNA is TGTGCCAGCTGCGCGGAGGCAGAAGAGACCCAGTACTTC.

The J gene is TRBJ1-4, the V gene TRBV7-9; no reliable D call. Trimming removed 1 base at V and 1 base at J, with 10 bases between. Looked up from germline, CDR1 is SEHNR and CDR2 is FQNEAQ (reference sequence). The CDR3 is 16 amino acids. CDR3 in DNA: TGTGCCAGCAGCTTAGAAGGGAGAAAAACTAATGAAAAACTGTTTTTT. Translation gives CASSLEGRKTNEKLFF.

The rearrangement joins TRBV12-3 or TRBV12-4 to TRBJ1-5, with D unresolved. Trimming removed 10 bases at V and 7 bases at J, with 17 bases between. The CDR3 runs to 13 residues. The CDR3 sequence: CAIGLVQAQPQHF. The CDR3 DNA is TGTGCCATCGGACTGGTGCAGGCGCAGCCCCAGCATTTT.

This clonotype was detected ten times or more. The V call is TRBV7-2, the J call TRBJ2-4; tentative D call: TRBD1 (7 bases). The CDR3 is 15 residues long. Per the germline V gene, CDR1 is SGHTA and CDR2 is FQGNSA. The germline V and J ends were trimmed by 5 bases and 0 bases, with 11 bases remaining between them. The DNA of the CDR3 is TGTGCCAGCAGCCCAGGGGGGCTAGCCAAAAACATTCAGTACTTC. Its translation: CASSPGGLAKNIQYF.

To note about this clonotype: A read error is likely, as this CDR3 ends without the conserved phenylalanine or tryptophan. The rearrangement uses TRBV12-3 or TRBV12-4 and TRBJ2-1, with D perhaps TRBD1 (5 bases). V was cut by 2 bases and J by 10 bases, with 18 bases left in between. This CDR3 is built from 15 residues. The CDR3 here is CASSLYSGLLEEQFC. CDR3 nucleotides: TGTGCCAGCAGTTTATACTCAGGGCTACTCGAGGAGCAGTTCTGC.